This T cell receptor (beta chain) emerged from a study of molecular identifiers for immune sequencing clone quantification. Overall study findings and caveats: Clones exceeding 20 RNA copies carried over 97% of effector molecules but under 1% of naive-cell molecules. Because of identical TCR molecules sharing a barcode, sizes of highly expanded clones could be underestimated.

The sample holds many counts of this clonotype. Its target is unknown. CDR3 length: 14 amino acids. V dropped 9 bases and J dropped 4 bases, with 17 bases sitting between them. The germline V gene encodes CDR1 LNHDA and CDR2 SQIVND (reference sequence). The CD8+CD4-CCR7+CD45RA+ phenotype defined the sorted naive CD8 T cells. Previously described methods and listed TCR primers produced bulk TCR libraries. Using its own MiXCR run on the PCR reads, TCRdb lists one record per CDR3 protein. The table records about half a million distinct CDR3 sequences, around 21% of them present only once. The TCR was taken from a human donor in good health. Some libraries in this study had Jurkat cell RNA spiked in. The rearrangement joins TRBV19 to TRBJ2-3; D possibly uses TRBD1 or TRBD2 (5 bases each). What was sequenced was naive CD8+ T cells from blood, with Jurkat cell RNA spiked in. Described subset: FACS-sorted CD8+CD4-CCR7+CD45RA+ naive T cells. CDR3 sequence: CASSGTPGPDTQYF. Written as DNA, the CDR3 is TGTGCCAGCTCTGGGACGCCCGGACCAGATACGCAGTATTTT. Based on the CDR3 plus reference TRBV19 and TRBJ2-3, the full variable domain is DGGITQSPKYLFRKEGQNVTLSCEQNLNHDAMYWYRQDPGQGLRLIYYSQIVNDFQKGDIAEGYSVSREKKESFPLTVTSAQKNPTAFYLCASSGTPGPDTQYFGPGTRLTVL.